Sequencing of this TCR beta chain was carried out in a study of metastatic and nonmetastatic thyroid tumors. Overall study: Repertoire data that came from the blood and tumor or nodule tissue of malignant and benign thyroid patients were compared.

The germline V and J ends were trimmed by 3 bases and 3 bases, with 8 bases remaining between them. CDR1 and CDR2 from the germline V gene are MGHDK and SYGVNS. The length of the CDR3 is 13 residues. There were no patients who had received any treatment before thyroid surgery. This clone appeared many times. Methods used by the authors: It was from CDR3 differences across clinicopathological groups that a distant-metastasis classifier for papillary thyroid cancer was built. TCRdb reassembled clones from the PCR reads with MiXCR. The V and J calls, along with clone size, are taken from TCRdb and not from the paper's own processing. Of tens of thousands of clones in the sample, 16% are singletons; the top ten hold nearly 3.5%.

Sequencing was performed on blood. The genes are TRBV25-1 and TRBJ1-2; no clear D gene. This clonotype originated in a female donor with papillary thyroid cancer or a benign thyroid nodule (not recorded which). Some clones in this sample may be carry-over from other donors' samples. The CDR3 DNA reads TGTGCCAGCAGTGACGAAACGTACTATGGCTACACCTTC. Its translation is CASSDETYYGYTF.